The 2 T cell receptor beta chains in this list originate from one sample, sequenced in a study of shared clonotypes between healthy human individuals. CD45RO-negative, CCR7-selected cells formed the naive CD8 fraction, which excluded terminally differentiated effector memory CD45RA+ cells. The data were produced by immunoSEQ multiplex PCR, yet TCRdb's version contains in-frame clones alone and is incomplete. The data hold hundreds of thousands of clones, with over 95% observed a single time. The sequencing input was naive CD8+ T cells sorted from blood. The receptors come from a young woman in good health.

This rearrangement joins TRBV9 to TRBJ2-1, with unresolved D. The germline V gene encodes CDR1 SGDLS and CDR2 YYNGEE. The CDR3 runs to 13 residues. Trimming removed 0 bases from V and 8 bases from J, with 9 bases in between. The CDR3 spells CASSVGTVDEQFF. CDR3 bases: TGTGCCAGCAGCGTAGGAACGGTGGATGAGCAGTTCTTC.

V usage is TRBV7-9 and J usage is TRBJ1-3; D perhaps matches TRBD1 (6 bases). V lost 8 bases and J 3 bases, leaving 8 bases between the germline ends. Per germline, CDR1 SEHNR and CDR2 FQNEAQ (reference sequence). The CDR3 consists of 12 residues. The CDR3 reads CASGGHGNTIYF. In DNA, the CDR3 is TGTGCCAGCGGGGGGCATGGAAACACCATATATTTT.